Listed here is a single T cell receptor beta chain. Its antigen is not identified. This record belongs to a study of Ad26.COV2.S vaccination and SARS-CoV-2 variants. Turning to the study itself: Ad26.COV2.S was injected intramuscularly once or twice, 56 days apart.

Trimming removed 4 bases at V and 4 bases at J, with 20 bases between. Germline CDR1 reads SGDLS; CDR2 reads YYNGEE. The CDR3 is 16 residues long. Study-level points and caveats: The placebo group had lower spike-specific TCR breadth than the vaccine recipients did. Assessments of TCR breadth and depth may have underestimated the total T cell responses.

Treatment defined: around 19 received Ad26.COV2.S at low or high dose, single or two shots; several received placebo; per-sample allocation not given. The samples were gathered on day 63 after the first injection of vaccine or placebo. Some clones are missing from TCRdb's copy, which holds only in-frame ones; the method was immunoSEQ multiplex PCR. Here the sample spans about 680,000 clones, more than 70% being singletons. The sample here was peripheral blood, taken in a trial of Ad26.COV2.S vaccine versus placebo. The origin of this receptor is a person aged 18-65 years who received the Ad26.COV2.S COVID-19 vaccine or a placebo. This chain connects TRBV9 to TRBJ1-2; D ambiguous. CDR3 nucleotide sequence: TGTGCCAGCAGCCCTAGGGCCCCCGTCTCCTCCTATGGCTACACCTTC. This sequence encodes CASSPRAPVSSYGYTF.